The entry that follows covers one T cell receptor (beta chain) sequence. The data stem from a study of CD8 T cells in Susac syndrome. The sequenced target, TCR beta, came from blood CD8+ and CD4+ T cells. TEMRA cells were FACS-enriched, and CD8+ and CD4+ T cells were isolated negatively. The CDR3 loop spans 16 amino acids. Germline CDR1 is MNHEY and CDR2 is SMNVEV (reference sequence). Trimming took 3 bases from V and 0 from J; bases not matched to a gene: 5. Reverse transcription of about 0.5 to 1 ug RNA used random hexamers. TCR beta CDR3 was amplified by immunoSEQ covering 54 Vbeta and 13 Jbeta. One entry per CDR3 protein results from TCRdb running MiXCR on the immunoSEQ multiplex PCR reads. The repertoire includes 330,000 or so distinct CDR3 sequences, almost 85% of them detected once, and around 0.2% sits in the top ten.

V usage is TRBV27 and J usage is TRBJ2-7, with TRBD2 identical over 10 bases. Input material: CD8+ T cells from PBMCs. This TCR derives from a human donor with multiple sclerosis. CDR3 sequence: CASSFTSGDISYEQYF. DNA of the CDR3: TGTGCCAGCAGTTTTACTAGCGGGGATATCTCCTACGAGCAGTACTTC.